The 3 T cell receptor beta chains reported below all come from one sample, sequenced in a study of cytomegalovirus exposure and HLA in healthy donors. Method: immunoSEQ multiplex PCR; TCRdb's copy keeps in-frame clones and lacks some. The data show about 360,000 clones, 86% seen once. Material for sequencing was PBMCs. Receptor source: a woman aged 18-30 years in good health and CMV-seronegative.

This clone was picked up a small number of times. This chain connects TRBV4-1 to TRBJ1-5; no clear D. V lost 1 base and J 0 bases, leaving 7 bases between the germline ends. Looked up from germline, CDR1 is MGHRA and CDR2 is YSYEKL. The CDR3 consists of 15 residues. Here the CDR3 DNA reads TGCGCCAGCAGCCAAGTCGTACTTAGCAATCAGCCCCAGCATTTT. It is translated as CASSQVVLSNQPQHF.

The J gene is TRBJ1-1, the V gene TRBV2; D may be TRBD1 (6 bases). CDR1 and CDR2 from the germline V gene are SNHLY and FYNNEI. Trimming removed 6 bases from V and 2 bases from J, with 13 bases in between. This CDR3 is built from 14 residues. CDR3 DNA: TGTGCCAGCAGGGGGGCAGTCGGTAACACTGAAGCTTTCTTT. Translated: CASRGAVGNTEAFF.

The chain carries TRBV19 and TRBJ1-4; D unresolved. Trimming shortened V by 7 bases and J by 8 bases, and 20 bases separated the two germline ends. The CDR3 totals 15 residues. From germline, CDR1 is LNHDA and CDR2 SQIVND (reference sequence). The CDR3, as DNA: TGTGCCAGTACCGACGGTCGCCGCGGCTTCGAAAAACTGTTTTTT. Translated: CASTDGRRGFEKLFF.